The rows below give T cell receptor beta chains drawn from one sample of a study of T cells in localized non-small cell lung cancer. Repertoires were generated with immunoSEQ multiplex PCR, while TCRdb's copy carries only in-frame clones and drops some. The repertoire holds fewer than 30,000 clones, 65% to 85% seen once, with approximately 5.3% in the top ten. Sequenced here: peripheral blood mononuclear cells, sampled before any cancer treatment. The receptors were sampled from a man aged 40 to 70 with stage III lung adenocarcinoma. The CDR3 runs from the conserved cysteine through the conserved F or W. Not all rows give a size; the values are once, few, many and, for expanded clones, a class.

J gene	V gene	clone size	CDR3 protein
TRBJ2-2	TRBV29-1	NA	CSAGRSSGSFGGELFF
TRBJ2-2	TRBV11-2	NA	CASSLRRRNTGELFF
TRBJ2-5	TRBV11-3	NA	CASSSQGGKQETQYF
TRBJ2-7	TRBV6-5	NA	CASSLTQGSYEQYF
TRBJ2-5	TRBV7-9	NA	CASSFYQQETQYF
TRBJ1-1	TRBV19	NA	CASSIDWNTEAFF
TRBJ2-1	TRBV14	NA	CASSQGTAAGSEQFF
TRBJ2-2	TRBV19	NA	CASTGTGPTGELFF
TRBJ1-2	TRBV29-1	NA	CSVDPVANYGYTF
TRBJ1-4	TRBV28	few	CASSREEKLFF
TRBJ2-7	TRBV6-5	NA	CASSYAQQGYEQYF
TRBJ1-3	TRBV10-2	NA	CASSDPSSGSFSGNTIYF
TRBJ2-7	TRBV19	once	CASRLREQYF
TRBJ2-3	TRBV11-1	NA	CASSRVAGVTDTQYF
TRBJ2-5	TRBV7-2	NA	CASSFGAGGLQTQYF
TRBJ2-1	TRBV29-1	once	CSVERLAGTLRDEQFF
TRBJ2-5	TRBV28	NA	CASSFEGLETQYF
TRBJ1-1	TRBV20-1	NA	CSARDWRDAFF
TRBJ1-5	TRBV6-1	NA	CASSELFFDSPDQPQHF
TRBJ2-7	TRBV5-1	NA	CASSLTPGSSYEQYF
TRBJ2-2	TRBV18	NA	CASSLVQEPTGELFF
TRBJ1-6	TRBV4-1	NA	CASSLTGTGGRMSYNSPLHF
TRBJ1-2	TRBV5-1	NA	CASSPGTGHYGYTF
TRBJ1-1	TRBV7-8	NA	CASSQNLQGKNTEAFF
TRBJ1-6	TRBV6-5	NA	CASSYSQGLYNSPLHF
TRBJ2-1	TRBV7-8	NA	CASSLTAAGEQFF
TRBJ2-3	TRBV11-2	NA	CASSLVRARDTQYF
TRBJ1-4	TRBV28	NA	CASKRAANEKLFF
TRBJ2-5	TRBV19	once	CASSIAGGPRETQYF
TRBJ2-7	TRBV7-3	NA	CASSLMGDHEQYF
TRBJ1-6	TRBV5-1	NA	CASSLAEVNSPLHF
TRBJ2-1	TRBV7-9	once	CASSSLGQAVRNEQFF
TRBJ2-3	TRBV28	NA	CASSSPKYSDTQYF
TRBJ1-4	TRBV5-1	NA	CASSFATPSTNEKLFF
TRBJ2-3	TRBV7-6	NA	CASSLNLAGGRYF
TRBJ1-5	TRBV5-1	NA	CASSPDGDQPQHF
TRBJ2-7	TRBV2	NA	CAGGQIPTYEQYF
TRBJ2-3	TRBV7-9	NA	CASSSNLRAQYF
TRBJ1-1	TRBV7-3	NA	CASSLSGTANTEAFF
TRBJ1-3	TRBV10-3	NA	CAISGGQETNTIYF
TRBJ1-5	TRBV27	NA	CANQTDLFHQPQHF
TRBJ1-4	TRBV2	NA	CASSVRTGWTEKLFF
TRBJ2-3	TRBV7-9	NA	CAPTTFTDTQYF
TRBJ1-3	TRBV6-5	NA	CASSYSTLSGNTIYF
TRBJ1-6	TRBV6-1	NA	CASIRSDSNNSPLHF
TRBJ2-1	TRBV27	NA	CASSRGRLDEQFF
TRBJ1-1	TRBV6-5	NA	CAVHRYNTEAFF
TRBJ2-5	TRBV7-7	NA	CASSPRGHTQYF
TRBJ2-5	TRBV2	NA	CASKGQETQYF
TRBJ2-7	TRBV5-1	NA	CASSFDREAYEQYF